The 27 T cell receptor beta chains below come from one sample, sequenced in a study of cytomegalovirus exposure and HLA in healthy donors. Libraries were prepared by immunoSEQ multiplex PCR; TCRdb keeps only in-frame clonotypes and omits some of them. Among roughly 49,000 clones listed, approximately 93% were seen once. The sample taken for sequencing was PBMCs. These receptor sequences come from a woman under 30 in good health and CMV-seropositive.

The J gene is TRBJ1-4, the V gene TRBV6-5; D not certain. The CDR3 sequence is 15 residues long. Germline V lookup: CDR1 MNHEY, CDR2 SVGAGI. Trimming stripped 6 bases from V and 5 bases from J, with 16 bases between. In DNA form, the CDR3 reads TGTGCCAGCAGGTTTTTCGGTTCAGGAAATGAAAAACTGTTTTTT. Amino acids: CASRFFGSGNEKLFF.

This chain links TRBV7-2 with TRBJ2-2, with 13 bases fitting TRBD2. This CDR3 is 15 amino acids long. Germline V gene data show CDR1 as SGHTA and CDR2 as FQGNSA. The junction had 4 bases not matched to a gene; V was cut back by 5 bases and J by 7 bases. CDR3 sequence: CASSPTSGRGGELFF. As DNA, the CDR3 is TGTGCCAGCAGCCCTACTAGCGGGAGGGGCGGGGAGCTGTTTTTT.

This CDR3 is CSVSNRASYEQYF. The DNA of the CDR3 is TGCAGCGTTTCTAACAGGGCTTCCTACGAGCAGTACTTC. This chain links TRBV29-1 with TRBJ2-7; maybe TRBD1 (6 bases). This CDR3 comprises 13 residues. CDR1 and CDR2 (germline): SQVTM, ANQGSEA. With 5 bases removed from V and 1 base from J, the gap between germline ends came to 12 bases.

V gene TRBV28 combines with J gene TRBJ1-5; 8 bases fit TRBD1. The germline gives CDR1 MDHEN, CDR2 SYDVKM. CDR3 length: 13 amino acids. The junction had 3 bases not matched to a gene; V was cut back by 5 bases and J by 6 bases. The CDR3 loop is CASSLDRVQPQHF. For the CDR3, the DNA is TGTGCCAGCAGTCTGGACAGGGTTCAGCCCCAGCATTTT. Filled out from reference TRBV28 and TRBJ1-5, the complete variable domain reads DVKVTQSSRYLVKRTGEKVFLECVQDMDHENMFWYRQDPGLGLRLIYFSYDVKMKEKGDIPEGYSVSREKKERFSLILESASTNQTSMYLCASSLDRVQPQHFGDGTRLSIL.

CDR3 residues: CASSWSGQGSSFGYTF. Written as DNA, the CDR3 is TGTGCCAGTAGTTGGTCTGGACAGGGGTCCTCCTTTGGCTACACCTTC. This chain connects TRBV19 to TRBJ1-2; 9 nucleotides align to TRBD1. Trimming cost V 5 bases and J 7 bases; bases outside gene matches: 14. Germline values: CDR1 LNHDA, CDR2 SQIVND (reference sequence). The CDR3 is 16 amino acids.

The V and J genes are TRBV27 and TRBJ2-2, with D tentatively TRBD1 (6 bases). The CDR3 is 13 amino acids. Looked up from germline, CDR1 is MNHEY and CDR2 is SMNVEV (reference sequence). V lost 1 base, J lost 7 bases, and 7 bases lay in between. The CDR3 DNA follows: TGTGCCAGCAGTTTATTAGGGGGCGGGGAGCTGTTTTTT. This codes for CASSLLGGGELFF.

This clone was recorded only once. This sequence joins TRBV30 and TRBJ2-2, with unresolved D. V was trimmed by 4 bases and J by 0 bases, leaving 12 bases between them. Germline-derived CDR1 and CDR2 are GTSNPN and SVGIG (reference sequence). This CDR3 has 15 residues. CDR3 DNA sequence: TGTGCCTGGAAGCTTAATTTCGCGAACACCGGGGAGCTGTTTTTT. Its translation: CAWKLNFANTGELFF.

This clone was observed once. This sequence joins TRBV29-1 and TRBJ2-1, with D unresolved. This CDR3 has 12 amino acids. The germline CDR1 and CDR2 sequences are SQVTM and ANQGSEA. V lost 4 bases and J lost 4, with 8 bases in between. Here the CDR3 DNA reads TGCAGCGTTGTCCCGCTATACAATGAGCAGTTCTTC. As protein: CSVVPLYNEQFF.

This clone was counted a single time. The CDR3 spells CASSLRDGGETQYF. The CDR3 nucleotides read TGTGCCAGCAGCTTGAGGGACGGAGGGGAGACCCAGTACTTC. The genes are TRBV5-5 and TRBJ2-5; D possibly corresponds to TRBD2 (6 bases). Trimming shortened V by 1 base and J by 5 bases, and 12 bases separated the two germline ends. The CDR3 covers 14 residues. In germline, CDR1 is SGHKS, CDR2 YYEKEE (reference sequence). Full variable domain (missing parts from reference TRBV5-5 and TRBJ2-5): DAGVTQSPTHLIKTRGQQVTLRCSPISGHKSVSWYQQVLGQGPQFIFQYYEKEERGRGNFPDRFSARQFPNYSSELNVNALLLGDSALYLCASSLRDGGETQYFGPGTRLLVL.

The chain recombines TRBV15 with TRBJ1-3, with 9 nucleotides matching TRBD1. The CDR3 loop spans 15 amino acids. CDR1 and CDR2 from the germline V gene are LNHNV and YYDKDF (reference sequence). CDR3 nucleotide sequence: TGTGGGTCAAGACCGGGACAGGGCACTGGAAACACCATATATTTT. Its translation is CGSRPGQGTGNTIYF. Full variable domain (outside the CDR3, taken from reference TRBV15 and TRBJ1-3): DAMVIQNPRYQVTQFGKPVTLSCSQTLNHNVMYWYQQKSSQAPKLLFHYYDKDFNNEADTPDNFQSRRPNTSFCFLDIRSPGLGDTAMYLCGSRPGQGTGNTIYFGEGSWLTVV.

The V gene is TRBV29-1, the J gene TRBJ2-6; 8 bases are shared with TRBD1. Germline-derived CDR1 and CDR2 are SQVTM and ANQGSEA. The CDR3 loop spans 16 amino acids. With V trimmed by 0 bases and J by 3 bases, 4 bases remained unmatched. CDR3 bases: TGCAGCGTTGAAGAGTCAGGGGGCGGTGGGGCCAACGTCCTGACTTTC. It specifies CSVEESGGGGANVLTF. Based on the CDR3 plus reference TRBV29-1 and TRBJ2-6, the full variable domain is SAVISQKPSRDICQRGTSLTIQCQVDSQVTMMFWYRQQPGQSLTLIATANQGSEATYESGFVIDKFPISRPNLTFSTLTVSNMSPEDSSIYLCSVEESGGGGANVLTFGAGSRLTVL.

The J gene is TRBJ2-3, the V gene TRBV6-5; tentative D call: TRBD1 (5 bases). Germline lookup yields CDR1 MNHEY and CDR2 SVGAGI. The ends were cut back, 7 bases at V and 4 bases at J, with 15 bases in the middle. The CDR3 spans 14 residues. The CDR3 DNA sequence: TGTGCCAGCACCCCAAGGGGTCTCGCAGATACGCAGTATTTT. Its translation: CASTPRGLADTQYF.

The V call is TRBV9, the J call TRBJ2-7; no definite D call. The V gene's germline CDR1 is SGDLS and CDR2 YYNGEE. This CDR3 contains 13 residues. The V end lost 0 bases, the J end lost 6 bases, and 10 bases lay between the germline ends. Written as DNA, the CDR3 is TGTGCCAGCAGCGTAGAACTAATGGGCGAGCAGTACTTC. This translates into CASSVELMGEQYF.

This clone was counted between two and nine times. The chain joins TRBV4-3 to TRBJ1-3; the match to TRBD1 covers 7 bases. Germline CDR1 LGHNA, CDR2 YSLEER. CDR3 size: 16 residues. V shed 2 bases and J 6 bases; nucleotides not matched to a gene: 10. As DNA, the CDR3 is TGCGCCAGCAGCCAATCCGGGACAGATTTGACAAACACCATATATTTT. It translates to CASSQSGTDLTNTIYF.

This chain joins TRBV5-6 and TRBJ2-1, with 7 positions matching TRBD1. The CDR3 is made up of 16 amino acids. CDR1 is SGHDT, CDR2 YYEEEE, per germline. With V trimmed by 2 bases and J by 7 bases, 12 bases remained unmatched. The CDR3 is CASSFKQGLFRNEQFF. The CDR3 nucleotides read TGTGCCAGCAGCTTTAAACAGGGGCTCTTTCGGAATGAGCAGTTCTTC.

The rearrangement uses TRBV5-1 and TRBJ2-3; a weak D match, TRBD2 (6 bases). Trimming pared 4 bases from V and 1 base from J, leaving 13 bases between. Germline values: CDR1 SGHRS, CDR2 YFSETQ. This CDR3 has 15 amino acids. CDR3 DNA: TGCGCCAGCAGCCTCTCGGGAGATCGCACAGATACGCAGTATTTT. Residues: CASSLSGDRTDTQYF.

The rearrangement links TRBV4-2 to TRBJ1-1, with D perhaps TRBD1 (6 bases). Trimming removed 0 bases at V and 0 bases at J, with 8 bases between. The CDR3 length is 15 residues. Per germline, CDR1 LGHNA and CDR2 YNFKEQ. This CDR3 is CASSQEDSMNTEAFF. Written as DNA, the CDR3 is TGTGCCAGCAGCCAAGAGGACAGCATGAACACTGAAGCTTTCTTT.

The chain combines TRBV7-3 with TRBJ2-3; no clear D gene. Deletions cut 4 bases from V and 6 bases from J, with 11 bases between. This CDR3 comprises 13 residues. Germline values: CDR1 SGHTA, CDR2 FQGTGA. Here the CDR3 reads CASSSLAWDTQYF. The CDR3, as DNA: TGTGCCAGCAGCTCCCTGGCATGGGATACGCAGTATTTT. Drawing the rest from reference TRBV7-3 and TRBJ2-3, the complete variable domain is GAGVSQTPSNKVTEKGKYVELRCDPISGHTALYWYRQSLGQGPEFLIYFQGTGAADDSGLPNDRFFAVRPEGSVSTLKIQRTERGDSAVYLCASSSLAWDTQYFGPGTRLTVL.

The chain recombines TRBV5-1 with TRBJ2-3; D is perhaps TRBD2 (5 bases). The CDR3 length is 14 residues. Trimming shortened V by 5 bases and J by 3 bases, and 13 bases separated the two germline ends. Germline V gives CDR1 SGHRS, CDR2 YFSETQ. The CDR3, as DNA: TGCGCCAGCAGTAGCGACGGAACGACAGATACGCAGTATTTT. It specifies CASSSDGTTDTQYF. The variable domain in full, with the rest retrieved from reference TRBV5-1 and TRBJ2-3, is KAGVTQTPRYLIKTRGQQVTLSCSPISGHRSVSWYQQTPGQGLQFLFEYFSETQRNKGNFPGRFSGRQFSNSRSEMNVSTLELGDSALYLCASSSDGTTDTQYFGPGTRLTVL.

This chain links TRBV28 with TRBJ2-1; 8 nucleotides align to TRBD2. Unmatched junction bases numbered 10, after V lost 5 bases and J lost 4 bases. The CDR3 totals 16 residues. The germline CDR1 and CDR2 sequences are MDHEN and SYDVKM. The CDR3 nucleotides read TGTGCCAGCAGTGCCGGGGGGGGAATACAATACAATGAGCAGTTCTTC. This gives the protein CASSAGGGIQYNEQFF. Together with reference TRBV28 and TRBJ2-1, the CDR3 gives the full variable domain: DVKVTQSSRYLVKRTGEKVFLECVQDMDHENMFWYRQDPGLGLRLIYFSYDVKMKEKGDIPEGYSVSREKKERFSLILESASTNQTSMYLCASSAGGGIQYNEQFFGPGTRLTVL.

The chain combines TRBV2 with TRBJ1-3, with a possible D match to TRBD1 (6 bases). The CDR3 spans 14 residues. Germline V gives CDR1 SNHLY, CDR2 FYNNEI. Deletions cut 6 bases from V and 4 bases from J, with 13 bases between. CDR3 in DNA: TGTGCCAGCAGCCAGGACAGCGGAGGAAACACCATATATTTT. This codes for CASSQDSGGNTIYF. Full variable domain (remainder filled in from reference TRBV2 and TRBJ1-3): EPEVTQTPSHQVTQMGQEVILRCVPISNHLYFYWYRQILGQKVEFLVSFYNNEISEKSEIFDDQFSVERPDGSNFTLKIRSTKLEDSAMYFCASSQDSGGNTIYFGEGSWLTVV.

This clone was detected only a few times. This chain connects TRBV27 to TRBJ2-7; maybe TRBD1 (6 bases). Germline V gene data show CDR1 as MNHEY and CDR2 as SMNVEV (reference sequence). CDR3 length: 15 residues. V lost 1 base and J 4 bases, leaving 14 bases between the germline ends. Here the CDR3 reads CASSLYRTAIYEQYF. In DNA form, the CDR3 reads TGTGCCAGCAGTTTATACCGGACAGCTATATACGAGCAGTACTTC.

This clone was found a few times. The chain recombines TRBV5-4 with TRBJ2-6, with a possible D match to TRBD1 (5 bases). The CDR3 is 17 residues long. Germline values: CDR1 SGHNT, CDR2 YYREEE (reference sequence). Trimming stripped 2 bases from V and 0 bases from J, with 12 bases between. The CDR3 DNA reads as TGTGCCAGCAGCTTACCAGGGTCGAGCTCTGGGGCCAACGTCCTGACTTTC. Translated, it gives CASSLPGSSSGANVLTF.

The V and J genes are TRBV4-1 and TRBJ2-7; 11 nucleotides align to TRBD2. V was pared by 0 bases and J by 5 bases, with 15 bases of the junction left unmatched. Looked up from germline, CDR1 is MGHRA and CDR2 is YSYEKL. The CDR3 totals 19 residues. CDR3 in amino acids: CASSQEGGQLAGGGNEQYF. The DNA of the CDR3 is TGCGCCAGCAGCCAAGAAGGTGGGCAGCTAGCGGGAGGAGGCAACGAGCAGTACTTC.

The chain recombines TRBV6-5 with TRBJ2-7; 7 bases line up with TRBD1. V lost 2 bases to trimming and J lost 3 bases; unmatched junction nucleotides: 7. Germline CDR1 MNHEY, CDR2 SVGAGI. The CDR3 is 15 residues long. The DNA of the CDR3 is TGTGCCAGCAGTTACGGGACAGTCACAATCTACGAGCAGTACTTC. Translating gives CASSYGTVTIYEQYF.

CDR3 sequence (DNA): TGCGCCAGCAGCTTGGATGGCGGAATGGCCCTAAGTGGCATTCAGTACTTC. This encodes CASSLDGGMALSGIQYF. The V and J genes are TRBV5-1 and TRBJ2-4; D uncertain. This CDR3 contains 17 residues. V lost 0 bases to trimming and J lost 9 bases, with 22 bases between them. In germline, CDR1 is SGHRS, CDR2 YFSETQ.

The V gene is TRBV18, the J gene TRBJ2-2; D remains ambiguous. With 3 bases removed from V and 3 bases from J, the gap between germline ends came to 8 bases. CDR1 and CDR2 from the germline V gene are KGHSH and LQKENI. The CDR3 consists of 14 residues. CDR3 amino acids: CASSPRQDTGELFF. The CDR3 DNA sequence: TGTGCCAGCTCACCCCGACAAGACACCGGGGAGCTGTTTTTT.